A single sample gave rise to the 5 T cell receptor beta chains below, sequenced in a study of T cells in Graves' hyperthyroidism and ophthalmopathy. Amplified TCR beta CDR3 regions came from RNA transcripts. A first-round RT-PCR of the TCR CDR3 used the HTBI primer set. TCRdb re-derived calls from the multiplex PCR reads in MiXCR, one entry per CDR3 protein. The sample contains around 570,000 distinct CDR3 sequences, 20% of which appear only once. Sequenced material: blood. The source is a man aged 35-49 years with Graves' ophthalmopathy.

The chain joins TRBV6-6 to TRBJ1-5; D gene uncertain. V was clipped by 1 base and J by 5 bases, with 21 bases between them. Germline V lookup: CDR1 MNHNY, CDR2 SVGAGI (reference sequence). The CDR3 runs to 18 residues. The CDR3 reads CASSYLGGGQPADQPQHF. CDR3 in DNA: TGTGCCAGCAGTTACTTGGGAGGTGGGCAGCCGGCAGATCAGCCCCAGCATTTT.

This clonotype was found a few times. V gene TRBV9 combines with J gene TRBJ1-6; D ambiguous. CDR1 and CDR2 from the germline V gene are SGDLS and YYNGEE. The V end was cut by 3 bases, the J end by 8 bases, with 6 bases between. The CDR3 contains 12 residues. Here the CDR3 DNA reads TGTGCCAGCAGCGCGGCGGATTCACCCCTCCACTTT. It translates to CASSAADSPLHF. Supplemented by reference TRBV9 and TRBJ1-6, the full variable domain reads DSGVTQTPKHLITATGQRVTLRCSPRSGDLSVYWYQQSLDQGLQFLIQYYNGEERAKGNILERFSAQQFPDLHSELNLSSLELGDSALYFCASSAADSPLHFGNGTRLTVT.

The table lists this clonotype with a few counts. This sequence joins TRBV5-1 and TRBJ2-6; 7 bases are shared with TRBD1. This CDR3 has 18 amino acids. Germline V gene sequence: CDR1 SGHRS, CDR2 YFSETQ. With V trimmed by 0 bases and J by 4 bases, 10 bases remained unmatched. Written as DNA, the CDR3 is TGCGCCAGCAGCTTGGGGCCATACAGGGGCTCAGGGGCCAACGTCCTGACTTTC. It translates to CASSLGPYRGSGANVLTF.

This clonotype was observed many times. The V call is TRBV5-1, the J call TRBJ1-5, with D possibly TRBD1 on 5 matching bases. This CDR3 spans 15 amino acids. V lost 7 bases to trimming and J lost 3 bases, with 17 bases between them. CDR1 SGHRS and CDR2 YFSETQ come from the germline V gene. The DNA of the CDR3 is TGCGCCAGCCGACCGGACGGGGCCCCCAATCAGCCCCAGCATTTT. Translating gives CASRPDGAPNQPQHF.

This clonotype was detected a few times. The chain joins TRBV20-1 to TRBJ2-5; D is undetermined. The germline V and J ends were trimmed by 0 bases and 4 bases, with 12 bases remaining between them. Looked up from germline, CDR1 is DFQATT and CDR2 is SNEGSKA (reference sequence). This CDR3 is built from 14 residues. The CDR3 DNA reads as TGCAGTGCTAGAGATCTGATGCATCCAGAGACCCAGTACTTC. It is translated as CSARDLMHPETQYF.